This note documents a single TCR beta chain sequence. The CDR3 is made up of 11 amino acids. V dropped 6 bases and J dropped 4 bases, with 6 bases sitting between them. Germline V lookup: CDR1 MDHEN, CDR2 SYDVKM. The sample originates from a study of blood T cell repertoires in COVID-19. Study details: COVID-19 samples collected from the United States, Italy and Spain covered acute and convalescent phases. PBMCs, B-cell-depleted T cells, or T cells were the source of the cDNA or gDNA that made up the material.

Authors' data handling: Cell counts per sample came from amplifying reference gene primers. Some clones are missing from TCRdb's copy, which holds only in-frame ones; the method was immunoSEQ multiplex PCR. V, J and clone size are taken as reported in that table, and D and trimming were inferred from the DNA itself. The table includes about 73,000 clones, about 74% detected once. One Seattle source followed patients from active infection through their disease course. This receptor was obtained from a man between 65 and 85 years old with COVID-19, enrolled during active disease. Sequencing was carried out using peripheral blood. V is TRBV28 and J is TRBJ1-1; D remains ambiguous. The CDR3 reads CASRRSTEAFF. CDR3 DNA sequence: TGTGCCAGCAGGCGATCCACTGAAGCTTTCTTT.